This T cell receptor (beta chain) was captured by sequencing in a study of brain metastases from non-small cell lung cancer. This CDR3 is 17 amino acids long. Germline CDR1 is MGHRA and CDR2 is YSYEKL. V lost 1 base, J lost 6 bases, and 11 bases stayed unmatched. Sequencing was performed with immunoSEQ multiplex PCR; in TCRdb, only in-frame clones are kept and a portion is missing. The table has 3,000 to 4,000 clones, about 95% seen once. The origin of this receptor is a donor aged 40 or older with non-small cell lung cancer. The chain has TRBV4-1 and TRBJ2-2, with 7 bases matching TRBD2. The specimen was tumor-adjacent normal tissue. CDR3 protein: CASSQGAAGYLAGELFF. In DNA, the CDR3 is TGCGCCAGCAGCCAAGGGGCAGCGGGATACCTTGCCGGGGAGCTGTTTTTT.